Listed below are T cell receptor beta chains from one sample, sequenced in a study of early T cells in non-severe SARS-CoV-2 infection. TCRdb recomputed calls from the 5' RACE reads with MiXCR, one row per CDR3 protein. The table includes about 73,000 distinct CDR3 sequences, roughly an eighth detected once. Sequencing used whole blood. The receptors come from an adult who was a healthcare worker with PCR-confirmed SARS-CoV-2 infection or an uninfected control (not recorded which). Each CDR3 is given with its conserved first and last residue. Fields, in order: V gene, J gene, CDR3 protein.

V: TRBV7-2
J: TRBJ1-2
CDR3: CASSLPRQGGSYGYTF

V: TRBV25-1
J: TRBJ2-3
CDR3: CAIAPDGSSTDTQYF

V: TRBV7-9
J: TRBJ1-4
CDR3: CASRVGNEKLFF

V: TRBV5-5
J: TRBJ1-5
CDR3: CASSLSEGIGAGRQPQHF

V: TRBV4-3
J: TRBJ2-7
CDR3: CASSQGGGRDTYEQYF

V: TRBV11-2
J: TRBJ2-3
CDR3: CASRYTDTQYF

V: TRBV11-2
J: TRBJ2-7
CDR3: CASSPDPHYEQYF

V: TRBV7-8
J: TRBJ1-1
CDR3: CASSFNRGQDTEAFF

V: TRBV7-8
J: TRBJ1-4
CDR3: CASSLGGEKLFF

V: TRBV2
J: TRBJ1-2
CDR3: CASSNDLDYGYTF

V: TRBV12-3/TRBV12-4
J: TRBJ1-3
CDR3: CASSSQEGAGNTIYF

V: TRBV19
J: TRBJ2-7
CDR3: CASSILPLGQGRNEQYF

V: TRBV20-1
J: TRBJ2-2
CDR3: CSARDRSAGELFF

V: TRBV5-4
J: TRBJ1-5
CDR3: CASSLGGANQPQHF

V: TRBV7-7
J: TRBJ2-2
CDR3: CASSATGRKSGELFF

V: TRBV9
J: TRBJ1-3
CDR3: CASSVGQGSGNTIHF

V: TRBV7-9
J: TRBJ2-3
CDR3: CASTHFGSTDTQYF